This note documents a single TCR beta chain sequence. Here immunoSEQ multiplex PCR was the method, and the copy in TCRdb shows in-frame clones only, minus some. Of about 100,000 clones listed, about 92% are singletons. This entry is derived from a study of T cell responses to AZD1222 COVID-19 vaccine. Trimming at V came to 5 bases and at J to 1 base, leaving 11 bases not matched to a gene. The CDR3 length is 18 residues. The germline gives CDR1 MNHEY, CDR2 SMNVEV (reference sequence). This chain uses TRBV27 with TRBJ2-7; 13 positions match TRBD2. This receptor was identified in an adult who received the AZD1222 COVID-19 vaccine. Sequencing was performed on peripheral blood, taken 28 days after the second AZD1222 dose. CDR3 residues: CASSRTSGGTIKSYEQYF. The CDR3 DNA reads as TGTGCCAGCAGTCGGACTAGCGGGGGAACTATCAAATCCTACGAGCAGTACTTC.